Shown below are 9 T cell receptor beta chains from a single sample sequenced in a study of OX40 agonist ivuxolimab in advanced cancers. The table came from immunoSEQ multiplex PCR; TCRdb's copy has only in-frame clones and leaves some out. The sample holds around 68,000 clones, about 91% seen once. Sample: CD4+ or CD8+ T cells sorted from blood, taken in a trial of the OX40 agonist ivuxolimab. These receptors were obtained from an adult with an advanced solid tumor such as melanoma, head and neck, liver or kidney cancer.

CDR3 DNA sequence: TGCGCCAGCAGCATATTAGACAGGGACGAGCAGTACTTC. Its protein is CASSILDRDEQYF. J is TRBJ2-7 and V is TRBV5-1; 7 bases match TRBD1. V was clipped by 4 bases and J by 5 bases; unmatched bases: 6. Germline V gene data show CDR1 as SGHRS and CDR2 as YFSETQ. This CDR3 is 13 amino acids long.

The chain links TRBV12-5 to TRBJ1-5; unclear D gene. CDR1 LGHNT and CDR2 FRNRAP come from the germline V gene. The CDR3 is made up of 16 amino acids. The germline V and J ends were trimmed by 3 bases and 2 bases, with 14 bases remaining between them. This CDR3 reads CASGFSKHHGNQPQHF. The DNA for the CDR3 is TGTGCTAGTGGTTTCAGCAAACATCACGGCAATCAGCCCCAGCATTTT. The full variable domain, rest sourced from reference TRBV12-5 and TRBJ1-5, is DARVTQTPRHKVTEMGQEVTMRCQPILGHNTVFWYRQTMMQGLELLAYFRNRAPLDDSGMPKDRFSAEMPDATLATLKIQPSEPRDSAVYFCASGFSKHHGNQPQHFGDGTRLSIL.

The CDR3 DNA reads as TGTGCCAGCAGTCCTGGGGACAGAAATGAAAAACTGTTTTTT. Its protein is CASSPGDRNEKLFF. V usage is TRBV6-6 and J usage is TRBJ1-4; TRBD1 matches 7 bases. There are 14 residues in the CDR3. Germline CDR1 MNHNY, CDR2 SVGAGI (reference sequence). V shed 5 bases and J 5 bases; nucleotides not matched to a gene: 5.

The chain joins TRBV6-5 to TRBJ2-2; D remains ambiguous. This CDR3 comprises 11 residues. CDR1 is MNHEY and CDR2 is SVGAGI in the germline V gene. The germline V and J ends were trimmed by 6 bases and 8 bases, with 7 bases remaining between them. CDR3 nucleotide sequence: TGTGCCAGCAGCGACGGGGGGGAGCTGTTTTTT. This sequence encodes CASSDGGELFF.

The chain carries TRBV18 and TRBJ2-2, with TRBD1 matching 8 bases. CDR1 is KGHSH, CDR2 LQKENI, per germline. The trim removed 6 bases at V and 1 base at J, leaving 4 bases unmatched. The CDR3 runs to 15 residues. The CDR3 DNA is TGTGCCAGCTCCCGACAGGGGAGGAACACCGGGGAGCTGTTTTTT. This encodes CASSRQGRNTGELFF.

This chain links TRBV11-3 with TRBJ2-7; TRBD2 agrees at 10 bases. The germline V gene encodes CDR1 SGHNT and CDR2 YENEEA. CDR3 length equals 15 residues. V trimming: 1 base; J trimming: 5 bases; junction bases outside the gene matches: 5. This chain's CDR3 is CASSLVLAGVHEQYF. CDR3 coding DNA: TGTGCCAGCAGCTTAGTCCTAGCGGGAGTTCACGAGCAGTACTTC.

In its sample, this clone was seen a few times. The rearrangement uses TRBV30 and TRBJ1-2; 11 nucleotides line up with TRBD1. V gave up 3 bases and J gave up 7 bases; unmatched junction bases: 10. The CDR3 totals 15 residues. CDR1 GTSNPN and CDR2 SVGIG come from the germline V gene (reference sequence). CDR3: CAWSLEGTGGFGYTF. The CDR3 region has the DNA TGTGCCTGGAGCCTCGAGGGGACAGGGGGATTTGGCTACACCTTC.

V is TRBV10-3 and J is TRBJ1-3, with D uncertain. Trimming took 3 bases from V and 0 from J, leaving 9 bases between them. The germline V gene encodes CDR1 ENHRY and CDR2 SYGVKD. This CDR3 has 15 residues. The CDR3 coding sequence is TGTGCCATCAGTGATACGACGCACTCTGGAAACACCATATATTTT. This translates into CAISDTTHSGNTIYF.

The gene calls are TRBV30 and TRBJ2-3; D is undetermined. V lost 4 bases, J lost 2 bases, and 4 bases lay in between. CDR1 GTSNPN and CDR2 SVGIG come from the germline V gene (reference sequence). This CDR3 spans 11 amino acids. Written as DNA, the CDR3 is TGTGCCTGGACCTACACAGATACGCAGTATTTT. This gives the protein CAWTYTDTQYF. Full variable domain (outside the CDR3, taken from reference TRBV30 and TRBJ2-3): SQTIHQWPATLVQPVGSPLSLECTVEGTSNPNLYWYRQAAGRGLQLLFYSVGIGQISSEVPQNLSASRPQDRQFILSSKKLLLSDSGFYLCAWTYTDTQYFGPGTRLTVL.